These 17 T cell receptor beta chains originate from one sample sequenced in a study of T cells in Graves' hyperthyroidism and ophthalmopathy. It was RNA transcripts that yielded the amplified TCR beta CDR3 regions. HTBI primers were used for first-round RT-PCR of the TCR CDR3. One entry per CDR3 protein results from TCRdb running MiXCR on the multiplex PCR reads. This sample has fewer than 450,000 distinct CDR3 sequences, with 13% to 15% found just once. Sequenced input: blood. These receptors were obtained from a woman aged 60-70 years with Graves' ophthalmopathy.

This clonotype occurred many times. This sequence joins TRBV28 and TRBJ2-4, with D possibly being TRBD1 (7 bases). Germline V gene data show CDR1 as MDHEN and CDR2 as SYDVKM. V dropped 3 bases and J dropped 2 bases, with 17 bases sitting between them. This CDR3 has 17 amino acids. CDR3 nucleotide sequence: TGTGCCAGCAGTTTGGTCGGGGCAGGGGGGTCCAAAAACATTCAGTACTTC. Its translation is CASSLVGAGGSKNIQYF.

This clonotype appeared many times. The V and J genes are TRBV15 and TRBJ2-7; TRBD1 might be the D (5 bases). Germline CDR1 LNHNV, CDR2 YYDKDF (reference sequence). The CDR3 has 14 residues. Trimming took off 0 bases at V and 2 bases at J, with 8 bases between the two ends. The CDR3 coding sequence is TGTGCCACCAGCAGAGACAGGGAAGCCTACGAGCAGTACTTC. As protein: CATSRDREAYEQYF.

The chain joins TRBV6-1 to TRBJ2-2, with D possibly TRBD2 on 6 matching bases. Germline CDR1 is MNHNS and CDR2 is SASEGT. V was trimmed by 7 bases and J by 5 bases, leaving 23 bases between them. The CDR3 is made up of 17 amino acids. CDR3 coding DNA: TGTGCCAGCAACCGAAGGAGGGTCGGGAGCGGAACCGGGGAGCTGTTTTTT. Translation gives CASNRRRVGSGTGELFF.

The chain recombines TRBV7-3 with TRBJ2-2, with D perhaps given as TRBD1 or TRBD2 (5 bases each). CDR3 length equals 19 residues. Germline CDR1 SGHTA, CDR2 FQGTGA. Trimming cost V 0 bases and J 0 bases, with 17 bases left between them. CDR3 nucleotide sequence: TGTGCCAGCAGCTTAACAGCCCCGGGACCAGCGGCGAACACCGGGGAGCTGTTTTTT. Its translation is CASSLTAPGPAANTGELFF.

At least ten counts were recorded for this clonotype. The chain carries TRBV20-1 and TRBJ2-4, with 12 bases lining up with TRBD2. CDR1 is DFQATT, CDR2 SNEGSKA, per germline (reference sequence). Losses at the gene ends were 5 bases for V and 0 bases for J; bases not matched to a gene: 14. The CDR3 loop spans 19 amino acids. The CDR3 here is CSARPATSGRILAKNIQYF. Here the CDR3 DNA reads TGCAGTGCTCGACCCGCCACTAGCGGGAGGATACTAGCCAAAAACATTCAGTACTTC.

This clonotype was picked up many times. The chain uses TRBV15 and TRBJ2-5, with no clear D. V lost 0 bases to trimming and J lost 7 bases, with 12 bases between them. The CDR3 spans 14 residues. The germline gives CDR1 LNHNV, CDR2 YYDKDF (reference sequence). CDR3: CATSRDYPSGTQYF. The CDR3, as DNA: TGTGCCACCAGCAGAGATTACCCATCGGGGACCCAGTACTTC.

This clonotype was counted ten times or more. It may be a read error: a sequence one base away is much more abundant. The chain couples TRBV2 to TRBJ2-7, with D perhaps matching TRBD1 (5 bases). Between the trimmed V and J ends, which lost 3 bases and 5 bases, there was a span of 20 bases. CDR1 and CDR2 (germline): SNHLY, FYNNEI. CDR3 size: 16 residues. The CDR3 is CASSDTGHAKSHEQYF. The DNA of the CDR3 is TGTGCCAGCAGTGATACCGGACACGCTAAGTCCCACGAGCAGTACTTC.

On this clonotype: Since a much larger clone is just one base distant, this may be a read error. The genes are TRBV9 and TRBJ2-1; 10 bases line up with TRBD2. This CDR3 comprises 17 residues. Germline trimming cut 3 bases from V and 12 bases from J; bases unmatched to any gene: 18. CDR1 is SGDLS and CDR2 is YYNGEE in the germline V gene. This chain's CDR3 is CASSAASGGLAFDGQFF. In DNA, the CDR3 is TGTGCCAGCAGCGCAGCCTCGGGGGGACTAGCGTTCGATGGGCAGTTCTTC.

The V and J genes are TRBV14 and TRBJ2-7; a weak D match, TRBD2 (6 bases). The V gene lost 2 bases and the J gene lost 1 base, with 12 bases spanning the gap. Germline V gene lookup returns CDR1 SGHDN and CDR2 FVKESK. The CDR3 loop spans 15 amino acids. Here the CDR3 DNA reads TGTGCCAGCAGCCAACGGGGACTGACTTCCTACGAGCAGTACTTC. The encoded protein is CASSQRGLTSYEQYF.

This clonotype was found many times. The CDR3 sequence is CASSQPRGRENTEAFF. For the CDR3, the DNA is TGTGCCAGCAGCCAACCCCGGGGGAGGGAGAACACTGAAGCTTTCTTT. V usage is TRBV3-1 and J usage is TRBJ1-1, with D tentatively TRBD1 (5 bases). The ends were cut back, 2 bases at V and 1 base at J, with 14 bases in the middle. Germline CDR1 reads LGHDT; CDR2 reads YNNKEL (reference sequence). The CDR3 is 16 amino acids.

V usage is TRBV12-3 or TRBV12-4 and J usage is TRBJ2-1; 12 nucleotides agree with TRBD2. The CDR3 loop spans 18 amino acids. Trimming at V came to 2 bases and at J to 2 bases, leaving 7 bases not matched to a gene. The CDR3 sequence is CASSLSRTSGAPYNEQFF. The CDR3 bases are TGTGCCAGCAGTTTATCAAGGACTAGCGGGGCCCCCTACAATGAGCAGTTCTTC.

This clonotype was counted ten times or more. The CDR3 loop is CASSAIAGDNNEQFF. The CDR3 DNA sequence: TGTGCCAGTTCCGCCATAGCGGGAGATAACAATGAGCAGTTCTTC. This chain connects TRBV6-1 to TRBJ2-1, with 9 bases matching TRBD2. Germline V gene data show CDR1 as MNHNS and CDR2 as SASEGT. The CDR3 extends over 15 amino acids. Unmatched junction bases numbered 11, after V lost 9 bases and J lost 5 bases.

In this sample, this clonotype turned up many times. The chain has TRBV28 and TRBJ2-1, with TRBD2 matching over 7 bases. The V segment lost 2 bases and the J segment 9 bases; nucleotides outside the gene matches: 1. Looked up from germline, CDR1 is MDHEN and CDR2 is SYDVKM. The CDR3 runs 12 residues. The CDR3 is CASSLAGVEQFF. For the CDR3, the DNA is TGTGCCAGCAGTTTAGCGGGAGTTGAGCAGTTCTTC.

This clonotype was counted ten times or more. V and J are TRBV12-3 or TRBV12-4 and TRBJ2-3; possible D gene TRBD2, 7 bases. This CDR3 is 14 amino acids long. V lost 2 bases and J lost 5, with 11 bases in between. The CDR3 here is CASSLRGGGDTQYF. CDR3 DNA: TGTGCCAGCAGTTTACGAGGGGGGGGAGATACGCAGTATTTT.

V is TRBV7-2 and J is TRBJ2-5, with D possibly being TRBD1 (6 bases). CDR1 and CDR2 (germline): SGHTA, FQGNSA. The CDR3 sequence is 13 residues long. V dropped 7 bases and J dropped 2 bases, with 11 bases sitting between them. The CDR3 spells CASIFRGQETQYF. The CDR3 DNA reads as TGTGCCAGCATCTTTAGGGGGCAAGAGACCCAGTACTTC.

In its sample, this clonotype was seen many times. The CDR3 region has the DNA TGCGCCAGCAGCTTGGGGGGTTCGAGCTCCTATAATTCACCCCTCCACTTT. It codes for CASSLGGSSSYNSPLHF. The chain joins TRBV5-1 to TRBJ1-6, with no clear D. The germline gives CDR1 SGHRS, CDR2 YFSETQ. The CDR3 is 17 residues long. Trimming removed 0 bases from V and 0 bases from J, with 10 bases in between.

This clonotype was seen many times. The rearrangement links TRBV28 to TRBJ2-3, with no clear D. The germline gives CDR1 MDHEN, CDR2 SYDVKM. The CDR3 loop spans 14 amino acids. V lost 5 bases to trimming and J lost 4 bases, with 13 bases between them. CDR3 residues: CASSMAGTSDTQYF. The CDR3 region has the DNA TGTGCCAGCAGTATGGCCGGAACTTCAGATACGCAGTATTTT.